Below are 28 T cell receptor beta chains sequenced from a single sample in a study of CD8+ T cells in alopecia areata. Sorting of pooled cutaneous lymph node cells used CD4, CD8alpha, NKG2D, NKG2ACE and other markers. Investigators isolated RNA and reverse transcribed it into cDNA to act as the sequencing template. Profiling relied on immunoSEQ multiplex PCR, and the TCRdb table lists in-frame clones only, not all of them. The sample lists some 2,200 clones, none appearing once, the ten largest making up over 40%. What was sequenced was CD8+ T cells sorted from a lymph node. These TCRs come from a C3H/HeJ mouse with alopecia areata. For this mouse line, the MHC haplotype is H2-k.

This clone was seen at least ten times. These gene names are mouse names. The sequenced fragment ends 4 residues before the CDR3 boundary, so the rest is inferred from the germline J gene. The chain carries TRBV1 and TRBJ2-2; a possible D gene is TRBD2 (6 bases). The germline V and J ends were trimmed by 4 bases and 0 bases, with 9 bases remaining between them. Germline CDR1 reads NSQYPW; CDR2 reads LRSPGD (reference sequence). CDR3 length: 15 residues. The CDR3 sequence is CTCSGGLANTGQLYF. The CDR3 bases that were read are TGCACCTGCAGTGGGGGACTCGCAAACACCGGG.

Points on this clone: Gene names are mouse gene names. CDR3 amino acids: CASSRDRGYEQYF. The sequenced CDR3 bases are TGTGCCAGCAGCCGGGACAGGGGGTAT. This chain connects TRBV5 to TRBJ2-7; 11 bases agree with TRBD1. The read terminates 4 residues before the CDR3 end, so the remaining end is supplied by the germline J gene. The germline V gene encodes CDR1 LGHNA and CDR2 YNLKQL (reference sequence). This CDR3 is 13 amino acids long.

Turning to this clone: Germline and genes here are mouse. From the germline J gene comes the end of the CDR3, since the read stops 4 residues before it. V and J are TRBV19 and TRBJ1-2, with TRBD1 as a possible D gene (6 bases). The CDR3 totals 14 residues. V gave up 5 bases and J gave up 0 bases, with 11 bases separating them. Germline CDR1 reads FNHDT; CDR2 reads SITEND (reference sequence). The CDR3 region is CASSRDTSNSDYTF. The part of the CDR3 DNA that was read is TGTGCCAGCAGCCGGGACACCTCAAACTCC.

At least ten counts were recorded for this clone. These gene names are mouse names. The CDR3 extends 4 residues past the end of the read, so its final part is completed from the germline J gene. The gene calls are TRBV31 and TRBJ2-7, with D perhaps TRBD2 (8 bases). The CDR3 totals 15 residues. CDR1 is GKSSPN and CDR2 is SITVG in the germline V gene. Deletions cut 2 bases from V and 0 bases from J, with 14 bases between. The CDR3 loop is CAWSSRGGASYEQYF. CDR3 DNA, as far as it was read: TGTGCCTGGAGTTCCAGGGGGGGCGCCTCCTAT. Combining the CDR3 with reference TRBV31 and TRBJ2-7 gives the whole variable domain AQTIHQWPVAEIKAVGSPLSLGCTIKGKSSPNLYWYWQATGGTLQQLFYSITVGQVESVVQLNLSASRPKDDQFILSTEKLLLSHSGFYLCAWSSRGGASYEQYFGPGTRLTVL.

This clone has at least ten counts. Genes and germline are mouse. The chain's CDR3 is CASSQPGGSSYEQYF. The covered CDR3 bases are TGTGCCAGCAGCCAACCTGGGGGGAGCTCCTAT. The V call is TRBV5, the J call TRBJ2-7; 8 positions agree with TRBD2. The DNA ends 4 residues before the CDR3 does, and the rest of the CDR3 is filled in from the germline J gene. Germline values: CDR1 LGHNA, CDR2 YNLKQL (reference sequence). The V and J ends lost 2 bases and 0 bases, in that order; junction bases with no gene match: 3. This CDR3 comprises 15 residues.

This clone has more than one count but fewer than ten. The genes are named according to mouse. The read finishes 4 residues shy of the CDR3 end, and the germline J gene is used to complete it. The genes are TRBV13-1 and TRBJ1-1, with D possibly being TRBD1 (6 bases). Germline V gives CDR1 NSHNY, CDR2 SYGAGN. The CDR3 totals 14 residues. V lost 2 bases, J lost 1 base, and 9 bases lay in between. CDR3 region: CASSEARGNTEVFF. Incomplete CDR3 DNA: TGTGCCAGCAGTGAGGCCAGGGGGAACACA.

Of note for this clone: Gene names are the mouse ones. The read comes to an end 4 residues before the CDR3 does, leaving the germline J gene to fill in the end. This sequence joins TRBV19 and TRBJ2-1, with 10 bases lining up with TRBD2. Germline CDR1 FNHDT, CDR2 SITEND (reference sequence). V trimming: 4 bases; J trimming: 3 bases; junction bases outside the gene matches: 4. The CDR3 totals 15 residues. The CDR3 bases that were read are TGTGCCAGCAGTCACCGGGACTGGGGCTATGCT. Encoded protein: CASSHRDWGYA. The entire CDR3 sequence reads CASSHRDWGYAEQFF.

Worth noting for this clone: Genes here carry mouse names. With the read ending 4 residues before the CDR3 end, the germline J gene is used to fill in that end. The chain carries TRBV1 and TRBJ2-1, with TRBD2 matching 9 bases. Trimming cost V 0 bases and J 6 bases; bases outside gene matches: 6. This CDR3 region has 16 residues. Germline lookup yields CDR1 NSQYPW and CDR2 LRSPGD (reference sequence). CDR3 DNA (partial): TGCACCTGCAGTGCAGATCTCTCTGGGGGGGGTGCT. Amino acid sequence: CTCSADLSGGGA. The CDR3 in full is CTCSADLSGGGAEQFF.

This clone was counted at least ten times. Gene names denote mouse genes. Read coverage stops 4 residues before the CDR3 terminus; the germline J gene supplies the remainder. The rearrangement uses TRBV13-1 and TRBJ2-5; TRBD2 is a possible D gene (6 bases). The length of the CDR3 is 15 residues. The germline CDR1 and CDR2 sequences are NSHNY and SYGAGN. V was clipped by 0 bases and J by 2 bases, with 10 bases between them. The sequenced part of the CDR3 DNA is TGTGCCAGCAGTGATGCGGGGGGACTCCAAGAC. Translated, it gives CASSDAGGLQD. The complete CDR3 reads CASSDAGGLQDTQYF.

This clone has at least ten counts. Mouse germline and gene names are used. The read terminates 4 residues ahead of where the CDR3 ends, so the germline J gene completes it. This chain links TRBV19 with TRBJ1-2; a possible D gene is TRBD1 (6 bases). The CDR3 sequence is 13 residues long. Germline CDR1 and CDR2: FNHDT and SITEND (reference sequence). V was cut by 6 bases and J by 0 bases, with 9 bases left in between. Incomplete CDR3 DNA: TGTGCCAGCAAATACAGGGCAAACTCC. Translated, it gives CASKYRANS. Given in full, the CDR3 is CASKYRANSDYTF.

Relative to its sample, this clone is medium-sized. Here the gene names and germline are mouse. The read comes to an end 4 residues before the CDR3 does, leaving the germline J gene to fill in the end. The sample holds other DNA sequences that translate to the same CDR3. The chain has TRBV19 and TRBJ2-5; 9 bases are a match to TRBD2. From germline, CDR1 is FNHDT and CDR2 SITEND (reference sequence). Trimming at V came to 5 bases and at J to 3 bases, leaving 4 bases not matched to a gene. CDR3 length equals 14 residues. The CDR3 sequence is CASSPTGGQDTQYF. The sequenced CDR3 bases are TGTGCCAGCAGCCCGACTGGGGGTCAAGAC.

Details on this clone: Gene names and germline refer to mouse. The read ends 4 residues shy of where the CDR3 ends; the end is completed using the germline J gene. Other DNA sequences in the sample encode the same CDR3. This chain links TRBV19 with TRBJ2-7; a weak D match, TRBD1 (6 bases). CDR1 FNHDT and CDR2 SITEND come from the germline V gene (reference sequence). The ends were cut back, 2 bases at V and 0 bases at J, with 12 bases in the middle. This CDR3 has 15 amino acids. The covered CDR3 bases are TGTGCCAGCAGTATTTCAGGGGAGTCCTCCTAT. Amino acids: CASSISGESSY. The full CDR3 is CASSISGESSYEQYF.

This clone was detected a few times. Here the gene names and germline are mouse. The read ends 4 residues early relative to the CDR3; the germline J gene fills the gap. V and J are TRBV19 and TRBJ2-7; the D is unclear. V was trimmed by 1 base and J by 3 bases, leaving 8 bases between them. This CDR3 has 13 residues. CDR1 and CDR2 from the germline V gene are FNHDT and SITEND (reference sequence). This CDR3 is CASSIQVRYEQYF. Partial CDR3 DNA: TGTGCCAGCAGTATACAGGTCCGCTAT. Looking up the rest from reference TRBV19 and TRBJ2-7 gives the full variable domain: GGIITQTPKFLIGQEGQKLTLKCQQNFNHDTMYWYRQDSGKGLRLIYYSITENDLQKGDLSEGYDASREKKSSFSLTVTSAQKNEMAVFLCASSIQVRYEQYFGPGTRLTVL.

This clone was recorded a few times. The genes and germline here are from mouse. The read halts 4 residues ahead of the CDR3 end, with the missing end drawn from the germline J gene. The V gene is TRBV29, the J gene TRBJ1-2; 7 positions match TRBD1. V gave up 5 bases and J gave up 3 bases; unmatched junction bases: 3. The CDR3 is made up of 13 amino acids. The germline V gene encodes CDR1 MSHET and CDR2 SYDVDS. Partial CDR3 DNA: TGTGCTAGCAGTCGACAGGGAGACTCC. It yields the protein CASSRQGDS. The whole CDR3 sequence reads CASSRQGDSDYTF.

This clone was counted ten times or more. Germline and genes: mouse. The CDR3 extends 4 residues past the end of the read, so its final part is completed from the germline J gene. The rearrangement joins TRBV31 to TRBJ2-2; a weak D match, TRBD1 (6 bases). CDR1 GKSSPN and CDR2 SITVG come from the germline V gene. Trimming removed 0 bases from V and 4 bases from J, with 12 bases in between. The length of the CDR3 is 15 residues. Here the CDR3 reads CAWSLQGRSTGQLYF. CDR3 DNA, as far as it was read: TGTGCCTGGAGTCTACAGGGCAGGAGCACCGGG.

By sample fraction, this clone is medium-sized (0.01 to 0.1%). The listed genes are named as in mouse. The read stops 4 residues short of the end of the CDR3; the missing end is completed from the germline J gene. The gene calls are TRBV19 and TRBJ1-2, with 11 bases fitting TRBD1. V shed 4 bases, J shed 3 bases, and the junction held 2 bases outside the gene matches. CDR1 FNHDT and CDR2 SITEND come from the germline V gene (reference sequence). The CDR3 spans 14 residues. Partial CDR3 DNA: TGTGCCAGCAGTTGGACAGGGGGCGACTCC. The encoded protein is CASSWTGGDS. The whole CDR3 region reads CASSWTGGDSDYTF.

This clone turned up a few times. Gene names and germline match the mouse. With the read ending 4 residues before the CDR3 end, the germline J gene is used to fill in that end. V gene TRBV19 combines with J gene TRBJ2-1; D is ambiguous. CDR3 size: 13 residues. V shed 1 base and J shed 1 base, with 3 bases lying between them. Per the germline V gene, CDR1 is FNHDT and CDR2 is SITEND (reference sequence). CDR3 DNA (partial): TGTGCCAGCAGTATATTGAACTATGCT. It is translated as CASSILNYA. The entire CDR3 is CASSILNYAEQFF. Using reference TRBV19 and TRBJ2-1 for the parts outside the CDR3, the full variable domain is GGIITQTPKFLIGQEGQKLTLKCQQNFNHDTMYWYRQDSGKGLRLIYYSITENDLQKGDLSEGYDASREKKSSFSLTVTSAQKNEMAVFLCASSILNYAEQFFGPGTRLTVL.

This clone was observed at least ten times. Gene names refer to mouse genes. The read is 3 residues too short to cover the CDR3 end, so that end is filled in from the germline J gene. The J gene is TRBJ1-6, the V gene TRBV1; 7 nucleotides agree with TRBD1. TRBJ1-6 is an ORF, with its function uncertain. The CDR3 consists of 15 residues. Germline assignment: CDR1 NSQYPW and CDR2 LRSPGD (reference sequence). Losses at the gene ends were 0 bases for V and 4 bases for J; bases not matched to a gene: 0. The CDR3 bases that were read are TGCACCTGCAGTGCAGAGGACAGGTATAATTCGCCC. Translation gives CTCSAEDRYNSP. The full CDR3 sequence reads CTCSAEDRYNSPLYF.

This clone turned up a few times. Here the gene names and germline are mouse. Read data end 4 residues before the CDR3 end; the end is taken from the germline J gene. This sequence joins TRBV16 and TRBJ2-4, with 13 positions matching TRBD2. The CDR3 sequence is 19 residues long. Germline CDR1 is SGHSA and CDR2 is FRNQAP. The covered CDR3 bases are TGTGCAAGCAGCTTCCCCTTGGACTGGGGGGGCGCGTGGGGAAAC. As protein: CASSFPLDWGGAWGN. The complete CDR3 reads CASSFPLDWGGAWGNTLYF.

This clone has ten or more counts. Each gene name is a mouse one. Read coverage stops 4 residues before the CDR3 terminus; the germline J gene supplies the remainder. This chain joins TRBV12-1 and TRBJ2-1; 8 nucleotides align to TRBD2. The J segment lost 2 bases and the V segment lost 2 bases, leaving 4 bases of the junction unmatched. Germline CDR1 and CDR2: SGHSN and HYEKVE. The CDR3 is made up of 15 amino acids. CDR3 in amino acids: CASSPRLGYYAEQFF. CDR3 bases read: TGTGCCAGCTCTCCCCGACTGGGGTACTATGCT.

This clone turned up a few times. Gene names and germline refer to mouse. The read ends 4 residues before the CDR3 terminus; that terminus is restored from the germline J gene. The J gene is TRBJ2-5, the V gene TRBV13-2; 10 nucleotides align to TRBD2. J gave up 0 bases and V 0 bases, and 4 bases lay outside the gene matches. CDR3 length: 17 amino acids. Germline loops: CDR1 NNHNN, CDR2 SYGAGS (reference sequence). Partial CDR3 DNA: TGTGCCAGCGGTGATGCTGGACTGGGGGATAACCAAGAC. Its protein product is CASGDAGLGDNQD. From start to end, the CDR3 is CASGDAGLGDNQDTQYF.

Many counts were recorded for this clone. Gene names refer to mouse genes. The read ends 4 residues before the CDR3 terminus; that terminus is restored from the germline J gene. The V and J genes are TRBV16 and TRBJ2-5; 8 bases fit TRBD2. The CDR3 covers 16 residues. V shed 0 bases, J shed 0 bases, and the junction held 2 bases outside the gene matches. Per germline, CDR1 SGHSA and CDR2 FRNQAP. The sequenced part of the CDR3 DNA is TGTGCAAGCAGCTTAGACTGGGGGGTGAACCAAGAC. Amino acid sequence: CASSLDWGVNQD. In full, the CDR3 is CASSLDWGVNQDTQYF.

In its sample, this clone was seen a few times. Each gene name is a mouse one. The CDR3 end falls 4 residues outside the read, so it is completed with the germline J gene. The chain links TRBV13-2 to TRBJ2-1, with a weak D call TRBD2 (7 bases). The germline V gene encodes CDR1 NNHNN and CDR2 SYGAGS (reference sequence). V was clipped by 0 bases and J by 3 bases, with 10 bases between them. The length of the CDR3 is 15 residues. The covered CDR3 bases are TGTGCCAGCGGTGATGCCTGGGGGCGCTATGCT. Protein sequence: CASGDAWGRYA. Given in full, the CDR3 is CASGDAWGRYAEQFF.

This clone was recorded at least ten times. Gene names refer to mouse genes. The sequenced fragment ends 4 residues before the CDR3 boundary, so the rest is inferred from the germline J gene. V usage is TRBV13-1 and J usage is TRBJ2-4; D is possibly TRBD2 (7 bases). The CDR3 has 16 amino acids. The germline V gene encodes CDR1 NSHNY and CDR2 SYGAGN. Trimming removed 0 bases at V and 0 bases at J, with 11 bases between. CDR3 loop: CASSDALGASQNTLYF. The CDR3 DNA, read in part, is TGTGCCAGCAGTGATGCTCTGGGGGCAAGTCAAAAC.

This clone showed up just a few times. Gene names are the mouse ones. The sequence runs out 4 residues before the end of the CDR3; the remainder is reconstructed from the germline J gene. The J gene is TRBJ2-3, the V gene TRBV13-2; 8 nucleotides line up with TRBD2. The V gene's germline CDR1 is NNHNN and CDR2 SYGAGS (reference sequence). This CDR3 is 16 amino acids long. Germline trimming cut 0 bases from V and 1 base from J; bases unmatched to any gene: 4. CDR3 sequence reads: CASGDGGWGGAETLYF. The sequenced part of the CDR3 DNA is TGTGCCAGCGGTGATGGAGGCTGGGGGGGTGCAGAA.

This clone has ten or more counts. Mouse germline and gene names are used. The read ends 4 residues before the CDR3 terminus; that terminus is restored from the germline J gene. The V call is TRBV13-1, the J call TRBJ1-2, with a tentative D call TRBD1 (5 bases). CDR3 length: 13 amino acids. The V end lost 3 bases, the J end lost 2 bases, and 8 bases lay between the germline ends. Germline assignment: CDR1 NSHNY and CDR2 SYGAGN. CDR3 residues: CASSARQNSDYTF. The CDR3 bases that were read are TGTGCCAGCAGTGCAAGACAGAACTCC.

This clone has at least ten counts. Gene names denote mouse genes. The CDR3 is cut off 4 residues early in the read; its end comes from the germline J gene. The rearrangement uses TRBV31 and TRBJ2-3; TRBD2 matches 8 bases. Germline CDR1 is GKSSPN and CDR2 is SITVG. Unmatched junction bases numbered 5, after V lost 3 bases and J lost 0 bases. This CDR3 region has 15 residues. The CDR3 spells CAWSLGGGSAETLYF. The sequenced CDR3 bases are TGTGCCTGGAGCCTGGGGGGAGGGAGTGCAGAA.

This clone was seen repeatedly, ten times or more. These gene names are mouse names. The CDR3 end falls 4 residues outside the read, so it is completed with the germline J gene. This rearrangement joins TRBV13-2 to TRBJ1-1; the D gene is possibly TRBD1 (5 bases). Germline V gene sequence: CDR1 NNHNN, CDR2 SYGAGS (reference sequence). The V gene lost 5 bases and the J gene lost 0 bases, with 8 bases spanning the gap. The CDR3 runs to 13 residues. CDR3 region: CASGTTANTEVFF. The CDR3 bases that were read are TGTGCCAGCGGGACGACAGCAAACACA.